Following are 13 T cell receptor beta chains from one sample sequenced in a study of human T cells and chemical hapten exposure. TCRdb analysed the RACE reads with MiXCR anew, one entry per CDR3 protein. The top ten clones hold about 5.2% of a sample with some 70,000 distinct CDR3 sequences, roughly 9.8% of them seen once. The time point is: pre-sensitization, week 0. Noted treatment: therapeutic diphenylcyclopropenone sensitization with weekly scalp DPC. Source: whole blood, taken in connection with sensitization to the hapten diphenylcyclopropenone (DPC). Receptor source: a woman aged 50 to 60 with alopecia areata. Some clones in this sample may be carry-over from other donors' samples.

This clonotype showed up many times. CDR3 in amino acids: CASCKYGTGGEKLFF. Here the CDR3 DNA reads TGTGCCAGCTGTAAATACGGGACAGGGGGTGAAAAACTGTTTTTT. The chain is built from TRBV2 and TRBJ1-4; 11 bases line up with TRBD1. V trimming: 8 bases; J trimming: 7 bases; junction bases outside the gene matches: 9. Looked up from germline, CDR1 is SNHLY and CDR2 is FYNNEI. The CDR3 is 15 residues long.

This clonotype has only a few counts. The genes are TRBV2 and TRBJ1-1; no clear D. The CDR3 totals 15 residues. The germline V and J ends were trimmed by 3 bases and 1 base, with 12 bases remaining between them. Germline V gene data show CDR1 as SNHLY and CDR2 as FYNNEI. Written as DNA, the CDR3 is TGTGCCAGCAGTGAGTCCTTCAGGTCGAACACTGAAGCTTTCTTT. Its translation is CASSESFRSNTEAFF.

The gene calls are TRBV7-6 and TRBJ1-4; D might be TRBD1 (5 bases). Germline CDR1 SGHVS, CDR2 FNYEAQ. The CDR3 is 14 residues long. Trimming pared 3 bases from V and 8 bases from J, leaving 13 bases between. For the CDR3, the DNA is TGTGCCAGCAGCTTGGATCGGGGCAGGGAAAAACTGTTTTTT. This gives the protein CASSLDRGREKLFF.

This clonotype turned up a few times. The rearrangement uses TRBV28 and TRBJ2-6; possible D gene TRBD1, 6 bases. Trimming removed 6 bases at V and 3 bases at J, with 12 bases between. CDR3 size: 15 residues. Germline V gene lookup returns CDR1 MDHEN and CDR2 SYDVKM. In DNA form, the CDR3 reads TGTGCCAGCAGCCTAACAGGGTTTGGGGCCAACGTCCTGACTTTC. Protein: CASSLTGFGANVLTF. The variable domain in full, completed from reference TRBV28 and TRBJ2-6, reads DVKVTQSSRYLVKRTGEKVFLECVQDMDHENMFWYRQDPGLGLRLIYFSYDVKMKEKGDIPEGYSVSREKKERFSLILESASTNQTSMYLCASSLTGFGANVLTFGAGSRLTVL.

The chain employs TRBV5-1 and TRBJ2-1; D unresolved. V lost 1 base and J 3 bases, leaving 14 bases between the germline ends. Germline loops: CDR1 SGHRS, CDR2 YFSETQ. CDR3 length equals 16 residues. The CDR3 DNA follows: TGCGCCAGCAGCTTGCAGAGCCAGGTCCTCTACAATGAGCAGTTCTTC. Translation: CASSLQSQVLYNEQFF. The entire variable domain, with the rest obtained from reference TRBV5-1 and TRBJ2-1, is as follows: KAGVTQTPRYLIKTRGQQVTLSCSPISGHRSVSWYQQTPGQGLQFLFEYFSETQRNKGNFPGRFSGRQFSNSRSEMNVSTLELGDSALYLCASSLQSQVLYNEQFFGPGTRLTVL.

At least ten counts were recorded for this clonotype. The chain carries TRBV28 and TRBJ1-5; D is unclear. The CDR3 sequence is 18 residues long. Germline assignment: CDR1 MDHEN and CDR2 SYDVKM. V dropped 3 bases and J dropped 3 bases, with 21 bases sitting between them. CDR3 bases: TGTGCCAGCAGTTTTGATGGCACAGCCTCTAGTTTCAATCAGCCCCAGCATTTT. Its protein is CASSFDGTASSFNQPQHF. The full variable domain, in which reference TRBV28 and TRBJ1-5 provide the parts outside the CDR3, is DVKVTQSSRYLVKRTGEKVFLECVQDMDHENMFWYRQDPGLGLRLIYFSYDVKMKEKGDIPEGYSVSREKKERFSLILESASTNQTSMYLCASSFDGTASSFNQPQHFGDGTRLSIL.

This clonotype appeared a few times. The chain has TRBV20-1 and TRBJ1-1; 7 nucleotides align to TRBD1. Germline CDR1 and CDR2: DFQATT and SNEGSKA (reference sequence). V lost 3 bases, J lost 3 bases, and 13 bases stayed unmatched. The CDR3 runs 16 residues. The chain's CDR3 is CSASRQGVSFDTEAFF. CDR3 in DNA: TGCAGTGCTAGCCGACAGGGAGTAAGTTTCGACACTGAAGCTTTCTTT.

This clonotype was detected ten times or more. V usage is TRBV6-7 and J usage is TRBJ2-5; D possibly corresponds to TRBD1 (6 bases). TRBV6-7 is an ORF for which the function is uncertain. Trimming took 6 bases from V and 4 from J, leaving 24 bases between them. The CDR3 has 17 amino acids. The CDR3 nucleotides are TGTGCCAGCAGGCCTCCCCGTTCAGGGGTCAGTCGAGAGACCCAGTACTTC. Its protein is CASRPPRSGVSRETQYF.

This clonotype was seen a few times. The chain has TRBV6-1 and TRBJ2-1, with a possible D match to TRBD2 (6 bases). CDR3 length: 14 residues. With 5 bases removed from V and 6 bases from J, the gap between germline ends came to 14 bases. CDR1 and CDR2 from the germline V gene are MNHNS and SASEGT. The CDR3 region is CASSKTGTPNEQFF. CDR3 DNA sequence: TGTGCCAGCAGTAAAACCGGGACTCCCAATGAGCAGTTCTTC.

This clonotype came up many times. The CDR3 protein is CASSSRSGGANTGELFF. CDR3 DNA: TGTGCCAGCAGCTCGCGTAGCGGGGGGGCTAACACCGGGGAGCTGTTTTTT. The rearrangement uses TRBV5-4 and TRBJ2-2, with 11 nucleotides matching TRBD2. The J segment lost 2 bases and the V segment lost 3 bases, leaving 6 bases of the junction unmatched. Germline CDR1 is SGHNT and CDR2 is YYREEE (reference sequence). The CDR3 runs to 17 residues.

The gene calls are TRBV27 and TRBJ1-4; the D is unclear. Trimming removed 3 bases at V and 8 bases at J, with 10 bases between. This CDR3 region has 13 residues. The germline gives CDR1 MNHEY, CDR2 SMNVEV (reference sequence). This chain's CDR3 is CASSLTYREKLFF. The CDR3 DNA reads TGTGCCAGCAGTTTGACCTATCGCGAAAAACTGTTTTTT.

The genes are TRBV15 and TRBJ1-5; D unclear. Deletions cut 5 bases from V and 9 bases from J, with 20 bases between. Germline CDR1 and CDR2: LNHNV and YYDKDF (reference sequence). The CDR3 runs 15 residues. CDR3 in DNA: TGTGCCACCAGCCCCCGATCCGGCCGTGCCGGGCCCCAGCATTTT. This sequence encodes CATSPRSGRAGPQHF.

This clonotype was counted between two and nine times. The CDR3 region has the DNA TGTGCCAGCAGCCGTGGGACTAGCAGCGAGCAGTACTTC. This gives the protein CASSRGTSSEQYF. The J gene is TRBJ2-7, the V gene TRBV7-9; 9 nucleotides line up with TRBD2. V lost 5 bases and J lost 6; bases outside the gene matches: 5. CDR1 is SEHNR, CDR2 FQNEAQ, per germline (reference sequence). The length of the CDR3 is 13 residues.